The 5 T cell receptor beta chains below all came from one sample that was sequenced in a study of blood T cell repertoires in COVID-19. The data were produced by immunoSEQ multiplex PCR, yet TCRdb's version contains in-frame clones alone and is incomplete. Found here are around 290,000 clones, about 89% of them singletons; the top ten hold 1.5% to 2%. Source material: PBMCs or T cells enriched from blood (not recorded which). These receptors were collected from a woman between 40 and 50 years old who had recovered from COVID-19.

The CDR3 spells CASSLDRGGKGYEQYF. DNA of the CDR3: TGTGCCAGCAGCTTAGATCGTGGGGGCAAGGGCTACGAGCAGTACTTC. The chain is built from TRBV11-2 and TRBJ2-7, with D possibly matching TRBD1 (6 bases). The CDR3 sequence is 16 residues long. Trimming shortened V by 0 bases and J by 3 bases, and 15 bases separated the two germline ends. The germline V gene has CDR1 SGHAT and CDR2 FQNNGV.

The gene calls are TRBV2 and TRBJ2-1; 9 positions match TRBD1. The trim removed 4 bases at V and 10 bases at J, leaving 5 bases unmatched. CDR3 length: 13 residues. Germline V CDR1 and CDR2: SNHLY, FYNNEI. The CDR3 bases are TGTGCCAGCAGTGTAAGGACAGGGGACGAGCAGTTCTTC. Translation: CASSVRTGDEQFF.

This chain connects TRBV30 to TRBJ2-2, with a tentative D call TRBD1 (5 bases). Germline CDR1 is GTSNPN and CDR2 is SVGIG (reference sequence). Trimming took 0 bases from V and 5 from J, leaving 13 bases between them. This CDR3 is built from 15 residues. CDR3 sequence reads: CAWSVMGLRTGELFF. CDR3 DNA sequence: TGTGCCTGGAGTGTAATGGGGCTCAGGACCGGGGAGCTGTTTTTT.

The CDR3 DNA is TGTGCCAGCAGTCCAGCGGGCGCTAGCACAGATACGCAGTATTTT. Translation: CASSPAGASTDTQYF. The chain links TRBV6-5 to TRBJ2-3; a possible D gene is TRBD2 (6 bases). V lost 5 bases and J lost 0, with 12 bases in between. CDR3 length equals 15 residues. Germline CDR1 and CDR2: MNHEY and SVGAGI.

Only a few counts were recorded for this clone. The V and J genes are TRBV5-1 and TRBJ2-1, with 9 bases fitting TRBD1. The ends lost 2 bases at V and 8 bases at J; junction bases unmatched: 8. This CDR3 is built from 15 residues. CDR1 is SGHRS, CDR2 YFSETQ, per germline. CDR3: CASSFQTGGSDEQFF. The CDR3 DNA reads TGCGCCAGCAGCTTTCAGACAGGGGGTAGCGATGAGCAGTTCTTC.